Presented here are 20 T cell receptor beta chains from one specimen sequenced in a study of cytomegalovirus exposure and HLA in healthy donors. Method: immunoSEQ multiplex PCR; TCRdb's copy keeps in-frame clones and lacks some. The data contain approximately 88,000 clones, about four fifths of them seen just once; the ten biggest clones take up 12%. The sample comprised PBMCs. The source is a woman aged 18-29 years in good health and CMV-seropositive.

The V and J genes are TRBV14 and TRBJ1-1, with 8 bases that match TRBD1. Germline V gene lookup returns CDR1 SGHDN and CDR2 FVKESK. This CDR3 region has 13 residues. J was trimmed by 3 bases and V by 4 bases; bases with no gene match: 1. This CDR3 is CASSPQGDTEAFF. CDR3 nucleotides: TGTGCCAGCAGCCCACAGGGGGACACTGAAGCTTTCTTT.

This clone turned up a few times. The chain carries TRBV7-9 and TRBJ2-7; the match to TRBD1 covers 8 bases. Per the germline V gene, CDR1 is SEHNR and CDR2 is FQNEAQ (reference sequence). J was trimmed by 1 base and V by 4 bases; bases with no gene match: 3. The CDR3 consists of 14 residues. DNA of the CDR3: TGTGCCAGCAGCTCCGGGACAGGATCCTACGAGCAGTACTTC. Translating gives CASSSGTGSYEQYF.

Worth noting for this clone: Relative to the germline gene, one junction end is altered; a read error may explain this. The V gene is TRBV4-3, the J gene TRBJ2-7, with TRBD2 as a possible D gene (6 bases). Germline loops: CDR1 LGHNA, CDR2 YSLEER. The CDR3 is 17 residues long. The CDR3 region is CASSQDVWNGGRNEQYF. In DNA, the CDR3 is TGCGCCAGCAGTCAAGACGTCTGGAACGGGGGTCGGAACGAGCAGTACTTC.

The V and J genes are TRBV7-2 and TRBJ1-2; 7 nucleotides line up with TRBD1. The CDR3 loop spans 14 amino acids. The germline CDR1 and CDR2 sequences are SGHTA and FQGNSA. J was trimmed by 1 base and V by 5 bases; bases with no gene match: 4. The CDR3, as DNA: TGTGCCAGCAGCGGAGGGGGCAATAACTATGGCTACACCTTC. Amino acid sequence: CASSGGGNNYGYTF. Combining the CDR3 with reference TRBV7-2 and TRBJ1-2 gives the whole variable domain GAGVSQSPSNKVTEKGKDVELRCDPISGHTALYWYRQSLGQGLEFLIYFQGNSAPDKSGLPSDRFSAERTGGSVSTLTIQRTQQEDSAVYLCASSGGGNNYGYTFGSGTRLTVV.

The chain links TRBV28 to TRBJ1-5; 8 positions agree with TRBD1. Germline CDR1 MDHEN, CDR2 SYDVKM. V lost 6 bases and J lost 2; bases outside the gene matches: 6. This CDR3 spans 15 amino acids. As DNA, the CDR3 is TGTGCCAGCAGCCCCATGACAGGGGGCAATCAGCCCCAGCATTTT. As protein: CASSPMTGGNQPQHF.

The rearrangement joins TRBV18 to TRBJ2-7; D not certain. Trimming removed 3 bases from V and 3 bases from J, with 9 bases in between. CDR3 length: 13 residues. Germline lookup yields CDR1 KGHSH and CDR2 LQKENI. DNA of the CDR3: TGTGCCAGCTCACCCGGCGAGGACTACGAGCAGTACTTC. Translating gives CASSPGEDYEQYF.

This clone was seen only once. The chain uses TRBV6-5 and TRBJ1-4; TRBD1 matches 9 bases. V trimming: 4 bases; J trimming: 0 bases; junction bases outside the gene matches: 3. Germline CDR1 is MNHEY and CDR2 is SVGAGI. This CDR3 comprises 16 residues. The CDR3 spells CASSLQGATTNEKLFF. In nucleotides, the CDR3 is TGTGCCAGCAGTTTACAGGGGGCCACAACTAATGAAAAACTGTTTTTT.

V and J are TRBV6-6 and TRBJ1-1; 9 nucleotides line up with TRBD1. Looked up from germline, CDR1 is MNHNY and CDR2 is SVGAGI (reference sequence). This CDR3 region has 13 residues. The J segment lost 1 base and the V segment lost 6 bases, leaving 0 bases of the junction unmatched. The CDR3 coding sequence is TGTGCCAGCAGGGACAGGGGGAACACTGAAGCTTTCTTT. Protein: CASRDRGNTEAFF.

This clone was found a few times. The J gene is TRBJ2-5, the V gene TRBV11-2, with 7 positions matching TRBD1. CDR3 length: 15 residues. Germline CDR1 and CDR2: SGHAT and FQNNGV. Germline trimming cut 6 bases from V and 1 base from J; bases unmatched to any gene: 8. CDR3 coding DNA: TGTGCCAGCAGTCCGATAAGGGGGCCCCAAGAGACCCAGTACTTC. Its translation is CASSPIRGPQETQYF. Variable domain in full (rest from reference TRBV11-2 and TRBJ2-5): EAGVAQSPRYKIIEKRQSVAFWCNPISGHATLYWYQQILGQGPKLLIQFQNNGVVDDSQLPKDRFSAERLKGVDSTLKIQPAKLEDSAVYLCASSPIRGPQETQYFGPGTRLLVL.

This chain links TRBV6-5 with TRBJ1-2, with 7 bases matching TRBD1. In germline, CDR1 is MNHEY, CDR2 SVGAGI. CDR3 length equals 15 residues. V trimming: 6 bases; J trimming: 3 bases; junction bases outside the gene matches: 10. CDR3 loop: CASRPTGLGHYGYTF. Here the CDR3 DNA reads TGTGCCAGCAGACCGACAGGGTTAGGACACTATGGCTACACCTTC.

V usage is TRBV28 and J usage is TRBJ2-7, with TRBD2 identical over 8 bases. Germline V gene lookup returns CDR1 MDHEN and CDR2 SYDVKM. This CDR3 contains 14 residues. V was pared by 6 bases and J by 5 bases, with 9 bases of the junction left unmatched. CDR3 residues: CASRPGTSRDEQYF. The CDR3 nucleotides read TGTGCCAGCAGACCCGGGACTAGTCGGGACGAGCAGTACTTC.

The chain couples TRBV4-1 to TRBJ1-6; the match to TRBD1 covers 10 bases. The CDR3 runs to 15 residues. Germline lookup yields CDR1 MGHRA and CDR2 YSYEKL. V trimming: 4 bases; J trimming: 10 bases; junction bases outside the gene matches: 7. CDR3 loop: CASSPTGGAGSPLHF. As DNA, the CDR3 is TGCGCCAGCAGCCCGACAGGGGGCGCAGGGTCACCCCTCCACTTT.

The chain uses TRBV7-2 and TRBJ2-7; tentative D call: TRBD2 (5 bases). The germline V gene encodes CDR1 SGHTA and CDR2 FQGNSA. The CDR3 is 13 amino acids. Trimming removed 3 bases from V and 6 bases from J, with 12 bases in between. CDR3 in amino acids: CASSFSDAGEQYF. The CDR3 DNA reads TGTGCCAGCAGCTTCAGTGACGCGGGCGAGCAGTACTTC.

A single count supports this clone. V is TRBV28 and J is TRBJ1-6; TRBD1 matches at 7 bases. Germline trimming cut 7 bases from V and 11 bases from J; bases unmatched to any gene: 11. The CDR3 contains 14 residues. Germline V CDR1 and CDR2: MDHEN, SYDVKM. CDR3 sequence (DNA): TGTGCCAGCATCTCCGGGACAGAGTTCCCACCCCTCCACTTT. Its translation is CASISGTEFPPLHF.

V usage is TRBV4-2 and J usage is TRBJ1-4, with D tentatively TRBD1 (6 bases). The CDR3 runs to 13 residues. V lost 4 bases, J lost 10 bases, and 13 bases lay in between. Germline loops: CDR1 LGHNA, CDR2 YNFKEQ. CDR3 protein: CASSRDRTVKLFF. In DNA, the CDR3 is TGTGCCAGCAGCCGAGACCGGACAGTAAAACTGTTTTTT.

The chain joins TRBV5-1 to TRBJ2-5, with 7 bases aligning to TRBD1. CDR3 length equals 15 residues. Germline CDR1 reads SGHRS; CDR2 reads YFSETQ. V trimming: 0 bases; J trimming: 1 base; junction bases outside the gene matches: 3. The CDR3 loop reads CASSLGGQLQETQYF. The CDR3 DNA follows: TGCGCCAGCAGCTTGGGGGGACAGCTCCAAGAGACCCAGTACTTC.

Worth noting for this clone: A much larger clone differs by one base, so this may be a read error. This CDR3 is also generated by other DNA sequences in the sample. The chain uses TRBV6-1 and TRBJ2-7; 10 positions match TRBD1. The CDR3 is 13 amino acids. The V segment lost 6 bases and the J segment 5 bases; nucleotides outside the gene matches: 4. Germline CDR1 and CDR2: MNHNS and SASEGT. The CDR3 region has the DNA TGTGCCAGCAGCCGGGACAGGGGACACGAGCAGTACTTC. Translating it yields CASSRDRGHEQYF.

The chain links TRBV6-5 to TRBJ1-1; 7 bases line up with TRBD1. This CDR3 spans 14 amino acids. Germline trimming cut 5 bases from V and 0 bases from J; bases unmatched to any gene: 3. Per germline, CDR1 MNHEY and CDR2 SVGAGI. CDR3 in DNA: TGTGCCAGCAGTCAAGACAGGGTGAACACTGAAGCTTTCTTT. It is translated as CASSQDRVNTEAFF.

The chain is built from TRBV10-1 and TRBJ1-2, with 7 bases lining up with TRBD1. Unmatched junction bases numbered 5, after V lost 4 bases and J lost 6 bases. The CDR3 has 13 amino acids. In germline, CDR1 is WNHNN, CDR2 SYGVQD (reference sequence). CDR3 sequence: CASSADRPDGYTF. The CDR3 DNA sequence: TGCGCCAGCAGTGCGGACAGGCCCGATGGCTACACCTTC.

The chain has TRBV6-5 and TRBJ1-1; 9 bases align to TRBD1. The CDR3 consists of 14 residues. Germline CDR1 and CDR2: MNHEY and SVGAGI. J was trimmed by 3 bases and V by 2 bases; bases with no gene match: 1. The CDR3 region is CASSYGTGYTEAFF. Written as DNA, the CDR3 is TGTGCCAGCAGTTACGGGACAGGGTACACTGAAGCTTTCTTT.